Sequencing of this T cell receptor beta chain was carried out in a study of shared clonotypes between healthy human individuals. The protocol was immunoSEQ multiplex PCR, while the TCRdb copy is restricted to in-frame clones and leaves out a portion. The top ten hold approximately 0.5% of the sample, which has roughly 1,000,000 clones, approximately 80% seen once. This clone was found once. Among the donors, all were Caucasian adults who lived in Nashville, Tennessee. This clonotype originated in a young man in good health. Some clones in this sample may be carry-over from other donors' samples. The specimen was memory CD4+ T cells from PBMCs. Subset reported: CD45RA-negative fraction.

The CDR3 is CASSPDRGRGEAFF. CDR3 sequence (DNA): TGTGCCAGCAGCCCCGACAGGGGAAGGGGTGAAGCTTTCTTT. This chain joins TRBV7-8 and TRBJ1-1, with TRBD1 identical over 8 bases. CDR3 size: 14 residues. Per germline, CDR1 SGHVS and CDR2 FQNEAQ. V was pared by 5 bases and J by 7 bases, with 9 bases of the junction left unmatched.